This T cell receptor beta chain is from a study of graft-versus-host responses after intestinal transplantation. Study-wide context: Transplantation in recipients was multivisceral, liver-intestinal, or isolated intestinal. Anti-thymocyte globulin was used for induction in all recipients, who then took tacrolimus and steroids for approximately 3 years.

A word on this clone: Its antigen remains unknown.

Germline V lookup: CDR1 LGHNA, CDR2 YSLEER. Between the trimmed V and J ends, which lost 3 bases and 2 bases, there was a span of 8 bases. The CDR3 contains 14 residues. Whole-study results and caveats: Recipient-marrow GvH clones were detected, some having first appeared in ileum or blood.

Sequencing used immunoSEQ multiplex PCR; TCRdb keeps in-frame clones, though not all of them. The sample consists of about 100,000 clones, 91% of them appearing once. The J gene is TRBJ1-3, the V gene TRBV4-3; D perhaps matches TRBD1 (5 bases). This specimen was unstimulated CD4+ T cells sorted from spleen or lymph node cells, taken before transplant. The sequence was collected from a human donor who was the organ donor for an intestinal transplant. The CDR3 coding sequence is TGCGCCAGCAGCCATCGACAGACTGGAAACACCATATATTTT. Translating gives CASSHRQTGNTIYF.